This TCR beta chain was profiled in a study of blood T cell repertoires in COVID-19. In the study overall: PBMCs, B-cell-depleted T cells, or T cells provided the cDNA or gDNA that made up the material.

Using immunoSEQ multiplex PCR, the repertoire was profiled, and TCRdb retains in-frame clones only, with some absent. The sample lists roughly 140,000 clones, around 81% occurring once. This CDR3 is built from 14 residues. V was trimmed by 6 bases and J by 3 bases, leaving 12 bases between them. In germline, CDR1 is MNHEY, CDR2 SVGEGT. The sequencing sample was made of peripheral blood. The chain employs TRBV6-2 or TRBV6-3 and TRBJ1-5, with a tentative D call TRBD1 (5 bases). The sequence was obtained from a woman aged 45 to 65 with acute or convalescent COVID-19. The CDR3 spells CASSTDRFNQPQHF. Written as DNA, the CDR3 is TGTGCCAGCAGCACCGACAGATTCAATCAGCCCCAGCATTTT.